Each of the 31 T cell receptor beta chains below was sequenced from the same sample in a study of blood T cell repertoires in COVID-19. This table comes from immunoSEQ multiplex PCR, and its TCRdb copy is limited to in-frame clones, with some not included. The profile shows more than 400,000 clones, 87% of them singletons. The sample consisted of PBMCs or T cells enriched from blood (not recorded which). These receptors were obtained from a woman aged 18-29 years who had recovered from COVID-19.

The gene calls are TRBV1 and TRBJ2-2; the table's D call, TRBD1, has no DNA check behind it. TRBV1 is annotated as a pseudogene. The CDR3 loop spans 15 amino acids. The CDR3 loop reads CTSSQTRTGPGELFF. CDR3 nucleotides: TGCACCAGCAGCCAAACCCGTACAGGTCCCGGGGAGCTGTTTTTT.

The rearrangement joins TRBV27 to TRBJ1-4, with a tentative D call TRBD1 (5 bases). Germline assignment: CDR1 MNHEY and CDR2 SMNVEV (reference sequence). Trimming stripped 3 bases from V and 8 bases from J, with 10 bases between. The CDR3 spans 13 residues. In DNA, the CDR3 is TGTGCCAGCAGTTTGGGGGGAAGGGAAAAACTGTTTTTT. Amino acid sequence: CASSLGGREKLFF.

CDR3 DNA: TGTGCCAGCAGCTTACTAGCGGGGGGCCGAAATGAGCAGTTCTTC. As protein: CASSLLAGGRNEQFF. This chain links TRBV7-3 with TRBJ2-1, with TRBD2 matching over 11 bases. Germline lookup yields CDR1 SGHTA and CDR2 FQGTGA. With V trimmed by 2 bases and J by 7 bases, 4 bases remained unmatched. This CDR3 spans 15 amino acids. Full variable domain (outside the CDR3, taken from reference TRBV7-3 and TRBJ2-1): GAGVSQTPSNKVTEKGKYVELRCDPISGHTALYWYRQSLGQGPEFLIYFQGTGAADDSGLPNDRFFAVRPEGSVSTLKIQRTERGDSAVYLCASSLLAGGRNEQFFGPGTRLTVL.

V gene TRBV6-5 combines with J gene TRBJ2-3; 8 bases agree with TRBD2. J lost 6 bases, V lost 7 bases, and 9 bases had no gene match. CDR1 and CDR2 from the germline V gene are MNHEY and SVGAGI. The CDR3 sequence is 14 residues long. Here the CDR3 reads CASITSGGIDTQYF. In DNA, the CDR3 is TGTGCCAGCATCACCAGCGGGGGAATTGATACGCAGTATTTT.

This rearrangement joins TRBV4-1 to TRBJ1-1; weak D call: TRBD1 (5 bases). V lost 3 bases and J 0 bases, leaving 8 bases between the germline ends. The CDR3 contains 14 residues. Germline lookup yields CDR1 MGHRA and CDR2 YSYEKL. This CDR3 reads CASSQPGMNTEAFF. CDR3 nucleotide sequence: TGCGCCAGCAGCCAGCCAGGGATGAACACTGAAGCTTTCTTT.

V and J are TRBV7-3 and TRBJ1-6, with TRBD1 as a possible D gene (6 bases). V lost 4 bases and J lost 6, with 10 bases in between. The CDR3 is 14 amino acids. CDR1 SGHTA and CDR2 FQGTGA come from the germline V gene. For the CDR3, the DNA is TGTGCCAGCAGCTCTGGACAGCCTAATTCACCCCTCCACTTT. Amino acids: CASSSGQPNSPLHF.

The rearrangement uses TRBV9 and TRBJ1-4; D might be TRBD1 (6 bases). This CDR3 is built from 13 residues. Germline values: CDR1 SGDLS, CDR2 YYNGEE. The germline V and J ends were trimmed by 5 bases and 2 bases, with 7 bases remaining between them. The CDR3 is CASSDRTNEKLFF. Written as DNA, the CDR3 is TGTGCCAGCAGTGACAGGACTAATGAAAAACTGTTTTTT.

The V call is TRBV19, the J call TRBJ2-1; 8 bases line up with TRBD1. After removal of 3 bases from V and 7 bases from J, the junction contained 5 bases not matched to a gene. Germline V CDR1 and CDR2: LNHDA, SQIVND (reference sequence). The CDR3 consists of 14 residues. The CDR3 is CASSMGTGYNEQFF. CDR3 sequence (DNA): TGTGCCAGTAGTATGGGGACAGGCTATAATGAGCAGTTCTTC. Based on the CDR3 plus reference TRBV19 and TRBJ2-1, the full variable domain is DGGITQSPKYLFRKEGQNVTLSCEQNLNHDAMYWYRQDPGQGLRLIYYSQIVNDFQKGDIAEGYSVSREKKESFPLTVTSAQKNPTAFYLCASSMGTGYNEQFFGPGTRLTVL.

The CDR3 DNA sequence: TGTGCCTGGGAGAGGGGGGGTAGGGGCCTTTACACTGAAGCTTTCTTT. This gives the protein CAWERGGRGLYTEAFF. The rearrangement links TRBV30 to TRBJ1-1; D perhaps matches TRBD1 (6 bases). In germline, CDR1 is GTSNPN, CDR2 SVGIG (reference sequence). The CDR3 length is 16 residues. Trimming left V 5 bases short and J 3 bases short, with 22 bases between.

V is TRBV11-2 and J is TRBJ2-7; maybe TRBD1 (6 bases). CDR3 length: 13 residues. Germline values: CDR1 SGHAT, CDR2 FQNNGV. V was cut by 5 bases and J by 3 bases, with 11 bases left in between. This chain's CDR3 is CASSHQDSYEQYF. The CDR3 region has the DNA TGTGCCAGCAGCCACCAGGACAGCTACGAGCAGTACTTC.

The CDR3 region has the DNA TGTGCCAGCAGCGGAGCAGGGTTTTCAGATACGCAGTATTTT. It translates to CASSGAGFSDTQYF. This chain links TRBV9 with TRBJ2-3; a possible D gene is TRBD1 (5 bases). Trimming cost V 3 bases and J 4 bases, with 12 bases left between them. The V gene's germline CDR1 is SGDLS and CDR2 YYNGEE. The CDR3 has 14 amino acids.

CDR3 amino acids: CASSLQGGTNTGELFF. As DNA, the CDR3 is TGCGCCAGCAGCTTGCAGGGGGGTACGAACACCGGGGAGCTGTTTTTT. The V gene is TRBV5-1, the J gene TRBJ2-2; D may be TRBD1 (7 bases). V was trimmed by 1 base and J by 0 bases, leaving 10 bases between them. Germline assignment: CDR1 SGHRS and CDR2 YFSETQ. The CDR3 loop spans 16 amino acids.

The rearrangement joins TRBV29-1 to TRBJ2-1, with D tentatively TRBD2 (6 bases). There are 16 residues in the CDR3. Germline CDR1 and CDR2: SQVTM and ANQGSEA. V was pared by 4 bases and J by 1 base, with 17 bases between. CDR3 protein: CSVAGQGGGSYNEQFF. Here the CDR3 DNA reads TGCAGCGTTGCGGGTCAGGGTGGAGGGTCCTACAATGAGCAGTTCTTC.

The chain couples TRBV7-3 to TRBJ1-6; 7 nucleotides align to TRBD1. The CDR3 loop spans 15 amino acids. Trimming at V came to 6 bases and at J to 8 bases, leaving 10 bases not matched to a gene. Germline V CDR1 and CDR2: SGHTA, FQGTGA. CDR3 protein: CASSSGGDRDSPLHF. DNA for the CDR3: TGTGCCAGCAGTTCAGGAGGAGACAGGGATTCACCCCTCCACTTT.

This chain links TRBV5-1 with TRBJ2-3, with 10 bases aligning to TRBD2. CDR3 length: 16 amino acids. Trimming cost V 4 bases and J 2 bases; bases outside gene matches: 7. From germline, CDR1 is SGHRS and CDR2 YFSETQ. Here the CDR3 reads CASSPLAGGSTDTQYF. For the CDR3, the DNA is TGCGCCAGCAGCCCCTTAGCGGGGGGCTCCACAGATACGCAGTATTTT.

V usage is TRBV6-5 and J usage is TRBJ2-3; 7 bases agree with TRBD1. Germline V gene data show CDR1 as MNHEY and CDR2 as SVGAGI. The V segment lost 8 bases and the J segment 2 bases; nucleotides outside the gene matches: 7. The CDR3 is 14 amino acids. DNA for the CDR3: TGTGCCAGCTTATACGGGACAGCCACAGATACGCAGTATTTT. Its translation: CASLYGTATDTQYF.

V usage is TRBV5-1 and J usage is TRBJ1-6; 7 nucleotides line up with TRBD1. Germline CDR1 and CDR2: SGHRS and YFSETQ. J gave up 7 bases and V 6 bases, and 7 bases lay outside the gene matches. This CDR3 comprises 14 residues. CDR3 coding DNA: TGCGCCAGCACCGCCGACAGGGTGAATTCACCCCTCCACTTT. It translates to CASTADRVNSPLHF.

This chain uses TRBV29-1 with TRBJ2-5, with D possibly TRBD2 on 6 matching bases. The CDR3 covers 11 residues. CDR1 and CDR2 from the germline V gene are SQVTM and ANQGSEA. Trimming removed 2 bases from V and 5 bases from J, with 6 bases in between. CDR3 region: CSVERGETQYF. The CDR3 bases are TGCAGCGTTGAACGGGGGGAGACCCAGTACTTC.

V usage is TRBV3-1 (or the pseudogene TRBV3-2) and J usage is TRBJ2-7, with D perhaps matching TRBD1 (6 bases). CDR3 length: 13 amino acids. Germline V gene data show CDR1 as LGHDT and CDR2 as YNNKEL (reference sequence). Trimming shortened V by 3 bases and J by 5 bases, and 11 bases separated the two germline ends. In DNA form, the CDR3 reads TGTGCCAGCAGCCATACCGGACAGAACGAGCAGTACTTC. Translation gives CASSHTGQNEQYF.

CDR3 region: CAISESNYNEQFF. In DNA form, the CDR3 reads TGTGCCATCAGTGAGTCCAACTACAATGAGCAGTTCTTC. The chain links TRBV10-3 to TRBJ2-1; D uncertain. CDR3 length: 13 residues. The V end lost 0 bases, the J end lost 3 bases, and 3 bases lay between the germline ends. Germline lookup yields CDR1 ENHRY and CDR2 SYGVKD.

CDR3 residues: CASALALNNSPLHF. CDR3 nucleotides: TGTGCCAGCGCCCTGGCCCTCAATAATTCACCCCTCCACTTT. V gene TRBV28 combines with J gene TRBJ1-6; D is unclear. This CDR3 has 14 amino acids. Germline CDR1 and CDR2: MDHEN and SYDVKM. V was pared by 8 bases and J by 5 bases, with 13 bases between.

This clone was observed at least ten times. The CDR3 is CASSVSGGLNTGELFF. The CDR3 DNA reads as TGCGCCAGCAGCGTTAGCGGGGGCCTGAACACCGGGGAGCTGTTTTTT. The gene calls are TRBV5-1 and TRBJ2-2, with 9 bases lining up with TRBD2. Germline assignment: CDR1 SGHRS and CDR2 YFSETQ. J was trimmed by 1 base and V by 4 bases; bases with no gene match: 5. The CDR3 is 16 amino acids.

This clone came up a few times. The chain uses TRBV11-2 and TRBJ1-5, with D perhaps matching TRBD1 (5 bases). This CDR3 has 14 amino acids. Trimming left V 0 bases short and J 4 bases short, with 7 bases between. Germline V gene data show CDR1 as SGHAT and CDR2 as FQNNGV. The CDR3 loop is CASSLDGGNQPQHF. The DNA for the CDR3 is TGTGCCAGCAGCTTAGATGGGGGGAATCAGCCCCAGCATTTT. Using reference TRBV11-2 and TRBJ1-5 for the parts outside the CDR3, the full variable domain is EAGVAQSPRYKIIEKRQSVAFWCNPISGHATLYWYQQILGQGPKLLIQFQNNGVVDDSQLPKDRFSAERLKGVDSTLKIQPAKLEDSAVYLCASSLDGGNQPQHFGDGTRLSIL.

CDR3: CAISEQSEDGYTF. CDR3 nucleotides: TGTGCCATCAGTGAGCAGAGTGAGGATGGCTACACCTTC. The V call is TRBV10-3, the J call TRBJ1-2; D gene unclear. Germline assignment: CDR1 ENHRY and CDR2 SYGVKD. V was cut by 2 bases and J by 6 bases, with 10 bases left in between. The CDR3 is 13 residues long.

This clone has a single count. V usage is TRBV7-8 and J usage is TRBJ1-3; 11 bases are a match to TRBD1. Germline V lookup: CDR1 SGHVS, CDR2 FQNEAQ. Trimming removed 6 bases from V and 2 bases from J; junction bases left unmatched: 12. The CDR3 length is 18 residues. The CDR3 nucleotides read TGTGCCAGCAGTTTCGGACAGGGGGCGCAGGTGACTGGAAACACCATATATTTT. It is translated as CASSFGQGAQVTGNTIYF.

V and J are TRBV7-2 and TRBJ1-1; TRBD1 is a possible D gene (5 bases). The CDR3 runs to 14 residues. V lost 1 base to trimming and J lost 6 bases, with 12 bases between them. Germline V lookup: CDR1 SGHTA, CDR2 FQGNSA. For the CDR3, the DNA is TGTGCCAGCAGCTTAGGGATTACAGGTTCTGAAGCTTTCTTT. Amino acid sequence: CASSLGITGSEAFF.

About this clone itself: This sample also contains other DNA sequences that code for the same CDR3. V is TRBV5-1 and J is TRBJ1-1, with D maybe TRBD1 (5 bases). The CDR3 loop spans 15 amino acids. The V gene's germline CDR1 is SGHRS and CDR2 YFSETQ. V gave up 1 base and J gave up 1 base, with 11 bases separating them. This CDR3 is CASSLNPGQNTEAFF. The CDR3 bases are TGCGCCAGCAGCTTGAATCCAGGGCAGAACACTGAAGCTTTCTTT.

Here the CDR3 reads CSASPPTGLASTGELFF. CDR3 nucleotides: TGCAGTGCTAGTCCCCCCACGGGTCTAGCCAGCACCGGGGAGCTGTTTTTT. V and J are TRBV20-1 and TRBJ2-2, with a weak D call TRBD2 (5 bases). This CDR3 is built from 17 residues. V was trimmed by 3 bases and J by 4 bases, leaving 21 bases between them. Germline CDR1 is DFQATT and CDR2 is SNEGSKA (reference sequence).

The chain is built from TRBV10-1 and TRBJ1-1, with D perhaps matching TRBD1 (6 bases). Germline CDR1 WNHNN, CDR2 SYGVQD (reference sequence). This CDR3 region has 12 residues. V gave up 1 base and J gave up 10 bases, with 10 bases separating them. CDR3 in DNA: TGCGCCAGCAGTGAGTTCGGGGGGCCAGCTTTCTTT. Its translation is CASSEFGGPAFF.

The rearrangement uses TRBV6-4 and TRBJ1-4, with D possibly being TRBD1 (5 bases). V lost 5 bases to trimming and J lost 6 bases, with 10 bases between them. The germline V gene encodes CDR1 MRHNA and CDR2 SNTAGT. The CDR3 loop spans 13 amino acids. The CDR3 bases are TGTGCCAGCAGTATAGACAGAGATGAAAAACTGTTTTTT. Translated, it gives CASSIDRDEKLFF.

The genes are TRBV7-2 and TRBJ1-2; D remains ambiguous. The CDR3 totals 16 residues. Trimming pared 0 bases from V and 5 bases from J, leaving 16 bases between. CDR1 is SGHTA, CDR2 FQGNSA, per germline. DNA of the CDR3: TGTGCCAGCAGCTTAGCGCTGGCAGGAGGGTTGTATGGCTACACCTTC. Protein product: CASSLALAGGLYGYTF. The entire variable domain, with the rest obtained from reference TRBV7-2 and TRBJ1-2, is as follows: GAGVSQSPSNKVTEKGKDVELRCDPISGHTALYWYRQSLGQGLEFLIYFQGNSAPDKSGLPSDRFSAERTGGSVSTLTIQRTQQEDSAVYLCASSLALAGGLYGYTFGSGTRLTVV.